This T cell receptor (beta chain) was captured in a study of T cells after yellow fever vaccination. As for the study in general: With SMART-Seq v4 Ultra Low Input, the fractions containing low cell numbers were prepared.

TCRdb processed the 5' RACE reads anew with MiXCR; each CDR3 protein has one entry. The data contain hundreds of thousands of distinct CDR3 sequences, under 15% of them singletons. CDR1 is SQVTM and CDR2 is ANQGSEA in the germline V gene. The CDR3 has 13 residues. With 6 bases clipped from V and 4 bases from J, the junction kept 5 bases outside the gene matches. This specimen was CD4+ T cells sorted from PBMCs, taken 15 days after the yellow fever booster vaccination. The gene calls are TRBV29-1 and TRBJ2-5; 10 nucleotides match TRBD2. This receptor was taken from a young man who received the YFV17D yellow fever vaccine. CDR3 coding DNA: TGCAGCGTCGGGGGACTAGCGAGAGAGACCCAGTACTTC. Amino acid sequence: CSVGGLARETQYF.